The rows below give T cell receptor beta chains drawn from one sample of a study of regulatory T cells in long-lasting Graves disease. A single record per CDR3 protein comes from TCRdb applying MiXCR to the multiplex PCR reads. The sample includes 350,000 to 450,000 distinct CDR3 sequences, under 25% of them seen just once. This sample comprised peripheral blood mononuclear cells (PBMCs), obtained when the disease was refractory, from a patient treated with antithyroid drugs. These receptors were obtained from a female donor with Graves disease. Each CDR3 is given without its conserved first and last residue.

V	J	CDR3
TRBV15	TRBJ2-1	ATTHVTGTEQF
TRBV12-3/TRBV12-4	TRBJ2-2	ASSFLDRGRGGELF
TRBV20-1	TRBJ2-7	SARDRGQGSREQY
TRBV24-1	TRBJ2-5	ATSDPRTRETQY
TRBV28	TRBJ2-7	ASGTSESYEQY
TRBV11-2	TRBJ1-1	ASSTWDRVRLDTEAF
TRBV10-2	TRBJ2-2	ASILGSNTGELF
TRBV28	TRBJ1-4	ASSPGRENEKLF
TRBV5-1	TRBJ1-3	ASSSQESSGNTIY
TRBV12-3/TRBV12-4	TRBJ1-5	ASSLISGVPQPQH